This T cell receptor beta chain was captured in a study of identical twins. V shed 1 base and J 6 bases; nucleotides not matched to a gene: 8. The germline gives CDR1 DFQATT, CDR2 SNEGSKA (reference sequence). The CDR3 is 15 amino acids. In TCRdb, the 5' RACE reads were re-called with MiXCR into one record per CDR3 protein. The profile shows hundreds of thousands of distinct CDR3 sequences, roughly 12% of them singletons. These data were also filed under a second study, of yellow fever vaccine responses in identical twins.

Sequencing was done on a sample of PBMCs. This chain connects TRBV20-1 to TRBJ2-1, with 8 bases fitting TRBD1. The origin of this receptor is a woman under 30 in good health. CDR3 bases: TGCAGTGCTAGAGTCAGGACAGGGCCTTCCAATGAGCAGTTCTTC. Protein sequence: CSARVRTGPSNEQFF.